The rows below give T cell receptor beta chains drawn from one sample of a study of cytomegalovirus exposure and HLA in healthy donors. Method: immunoSEQ multiplex PCR; TCRdb's copy keeps in-frame clones and lacks some. The sample holds about 250,000 clones, 92% seen once. The sequencing sample was made of PBMCs. These TCRs come from a girl aged 2 to 10 in good health and CMV-seronegative. CDR3s include the opening cysteine and the closing phenylalanine or tryptophan. D genes are given only for firm matches. Size is omitted from some rows. Given values are once, few, many or a class for expanded clones.

-	-	TRBV29-1	TRBJ2-3	TGCAGCGACCAGCAGGGCACAGATACGCAGTATTTT	CSDQQGTDTQYF
-	-	TRBV30	TRBJ1-1	TGTGCCTGGAGTGGAGTCGGACACGCAGAGTCCACTGAAGCTTTCTTT	CAWSGVGHAESTEAFF
-	-	TRBV19	TRBJ2-2	TGTGCCAGTAGTGTAGGGACCGGGGTTAGGGACACCGGGGAGCTGTTTTTT	CASSVGTGVRDTGELFF
-	TRBD1	TRBV5-1	TRBJ1-3	TGCGCCAGCAGCTTGGGGCCTACAGGGGGGGGCACCATATATTTT	CASSLGPTGGGTIYF
-	-	TRBV2	TRBJ2-4	TGTGCCAGCAGTGATCAGGGTGGCAAAAACATTCAGTACTTC	CASSDQGGKNIQYF
-	TRBD2	TRBV28	TRBJ2-7	TGTGCCAGCCGGGGGGGAGTCGAGCAGTACTTC	CASRGGVEQYF
-	-	TRBV30	TRBJ1-2	TGTGCCTGGACCCCGGGGCTCGGGGGCTATGGCTACACCTTC	CAWTPGLGGYGYTF
once	TRBD1	TRBV18	TRBJ2-7	TGTGCCAGCTCACCACCGGGACAGGGGCCGACAGCTGATACCTACGAGCAGTACTTC	CASSPPGQGPTADTYEQYF
-	-	TRBV2	TRBJ2-1	TGTGCCAGCAGGGGGAGTGTCAATGAGCAGTTCTTC	CASRGSVNEQFF
-	TRBD2	TRBV6-5	TRBJ2-1	TGTGCCAGCAGTGTAGCGGGAGCCAATGAGCAGTTCTTC	CASSVAGANEQFF
-	TRBD2	TRBV10-3	TRBJ2-5	TGTGCCACCACTAGCGGACCACAAGAGACCCAGTACTTC	CATTSGPQETQYF
once	-	TRBV27	TRBJ1-2	TGTGCCAGCAGTTTACTAGGCAGGGGCGTACCCTATGGCTACACCTTC	CASSLLGRGVPYGYTF
-	-	TRBV27	TRBJ2-1	TGTGCCACCCGACCGCCGGCGGCCGGCCACAATGAGCAGTTCTTC	CATRPPAAGHNEQFF
-	TRBD2	TRBV28	TRBJ2-1	TGTGCCAGCAGTCAGAGGACTAGCGGGGGGACCTACAATGAGCAGTTCTTC	CASSQRTSGGTYNEQFF
-	-	TRBV19	TRBJ2-1	TGTGCCAGTAGTATAGTACAGACCAATGAGCAGTTCTTC	CASSIVQTNEQFF
-	-	TRBV7-7	TRBJ2-3	TGTGCCAGCAGCTTAGCGGGAGGTCCGCAGTATTTT	CASSLAGGPQYF
-	-	TRBV7-2	TRBJ2-3	TGTGCCAGCAGCCCTAAAAGCGGACTTATCGCGCAGTATTTT	CASSPKSGLIAQYF
-	-	TRBV6-5	TRBJ2-2	TGTGCCAGCAGTGTGTCCGCGAACACCGGGGAGCTGTTTTTT	CASSVSANTGELFF
-	TRBD2	TRBV9	TRBJ2-1	TGTGCCAGCAGCGTAGACCACCGTGAAGCGGGGGGCCTTTACAATGAGCAGTTCTTC	CASSVDHREAGGLYNEQFF
-	TRBD1	TRBV6-6	TRBJ2-1	TGTGCCAGCAGTTCGGACAGGGACGAGTACAATGAGCAGTTCTTC	CASSSDRDEYNEQFF
-	-	TRBV6-5	TRBJ1-5	TGTGCCAGCAGTTACTCGACTGCTGGGAATCAGCCCCAGCATTTT	CASSYSTAGNQPQHF
-	TRBD2	TRBV5-6	TRBJ2-5	TGTGCCAGCAGTTCACGGGAGGGCCCCGAGACCCAGTACTTC	CASSSREGPETQYF
-	-	TRBV5-8	TRBJ2-7	TGTGCCAGCAGCAGAACTCCCTACGAGCAGTACTTC	CASSRTPYEQYF
-	TRBD1	TRBV5-6	TRBJ2-5	TGTGCCAGCAGCACCACACAGGGGGCGCAGGGTAAGCAGTACTTC	CASSTTQGAQGKQYF
-	TRBD1	TRBV6-1	TRBJ1-6	TGTGCCAGCAGTGCGGGACAGGGATCACCCCTCCACTTT	CASSAGQGSPLHF
-	-	TRBV12-5	TRBJ1-3	TGTGCTAGTGTTTCAATGGCGGGAAAAACCTCTGGAAACACCATATATTTT	CASVSMAGKTSGNTIYF
-	-	TRBV2	TRBJ2-2	TGTGCCAGCAAGAAACAGGAAACCGGGGAGCTGTTTTTT	CASKKQETGELFF
-	-	TRBV5-6	TRBJ2-7	TGTGCCAGCAGCTTGGGGGGGGACTACGAGCAGTACTTC	CASSLGGDYEQYF
-	TRBD1	TRBV7-8	TRBJ2-7	TGTGCCAGCAGCCCCAGACAGGGAAACTCCTACGAGCAGTACTTC	CASSPRQGNSYEQYF
-	-	TRBV5-8	TRBJ1-4	TGTGCCAGCAGCCTCAACGGACCGGGGGTTAATGAAAAACTGTTTTTT	CASSLNGPGVNEKLFF
-	-	TRBV4-1	TRBJ1-2	TGCGCCAGCAGCCTAGACGGGGGGGGGACGTCTGGCTACACCTTC	CASSLDGGGTSGYTF
-	TRBD1	TRBV7-8	TRBJ2-3	TGTGCCAGCAGCCCGGGACAGGGTGGGGATACGCAGTATTTT	CASSPGQGGDTQYF
-	-	TRBV7-1	TRBJ2-1	TGTGCCAGCAGCTCCTGGTCAGCTTCTCTCCTGAACCAGGCTACCCCCAATTACAATGAGCAGTTCTTC	CASSSWSASLLNQATPNYNEQFF
-	-	TRBV19	TRBJ2-1	TGTGCCAGTAGTATAGGCGGGGCAGCCTACAATGAGCAGTTCTTC	CASSIGGAAYNEQFF
-	TRBD2	TRBV11-2	TRBJ2-3	TGTGCCAGCAGCTCGGGACTAGCGGTTAGCACAGATACGCAGTATTTT	CASSSGLAVSTDTQYF
-	-	TRBV5-4	TRBJ2-2	TGTGCCAGCACCTATAGAGCGGGCGGCACCGGGGAGCTGTTTTTT	CASTYRAGGTGELFF
once	TRBD1	TRBV7-9	TRBJ2-7	TGTTCCAGCAGCTCTTCGGGGACAGGGGACCCTTCCTACGAGCAGTACTTC	CSSSSSGTGDPSYEQYF
-	TRBD1	TRBV6-6	TRBJ1-1	TGTGCCAGCAGTACCCGAGGACAGGTCAATGCTGAAGCTTTCTTT	CASSTRGQVNAEAFF
-	TRBD1	TRBV11-2	TRBJ1-4	TGTGCCAGCAGCCGCACAGGGGCGAGTAATGAAAAACTGTTTTTT	CASSRTGASNEKLFF
-	TRBD2	TRBV10-1	TRBJ2-1	TGCGCCAGTTCAAGCGGGAGCTCTTACAATGAGCAGTTCTTC	CASSSGSSYNEQFF
few	TRBD2	TRBV29-1	TRBJ2-1	TGCAGCGTTGAAGTTCCGGGACTAGCCTACAATGAGCAGTTCTTC	CSVEVPGLAYNEQFF
-	TRBD1	TRBV6-5	TRBJ2-1	TGTGCCAGCAGACAGGGGCCTGAGCAGTTCTTC	CASRQGPEQFF
-	-	TRBV25-1	TRBJ2-6	TGTGCCAGCAGTGAAGACTCTCACTCTGGGGCCAACGTCCTGACTTTC	CASSEDSHSGANVLTF
-	-	TRBV2	TRBJ1-1	TGTGCCAGCAGTGAAGCGCCCACAGGGAGTACTGAAGCTTTCTTT	CASSEAPTGSTEAFF
-	TRBD1	TRBV11-2	TRBJ1-1	TGTGCCAGCAGCTGGACAGGGAACACTGAAGCTTTCTTT	CASSWTGNTEAFF